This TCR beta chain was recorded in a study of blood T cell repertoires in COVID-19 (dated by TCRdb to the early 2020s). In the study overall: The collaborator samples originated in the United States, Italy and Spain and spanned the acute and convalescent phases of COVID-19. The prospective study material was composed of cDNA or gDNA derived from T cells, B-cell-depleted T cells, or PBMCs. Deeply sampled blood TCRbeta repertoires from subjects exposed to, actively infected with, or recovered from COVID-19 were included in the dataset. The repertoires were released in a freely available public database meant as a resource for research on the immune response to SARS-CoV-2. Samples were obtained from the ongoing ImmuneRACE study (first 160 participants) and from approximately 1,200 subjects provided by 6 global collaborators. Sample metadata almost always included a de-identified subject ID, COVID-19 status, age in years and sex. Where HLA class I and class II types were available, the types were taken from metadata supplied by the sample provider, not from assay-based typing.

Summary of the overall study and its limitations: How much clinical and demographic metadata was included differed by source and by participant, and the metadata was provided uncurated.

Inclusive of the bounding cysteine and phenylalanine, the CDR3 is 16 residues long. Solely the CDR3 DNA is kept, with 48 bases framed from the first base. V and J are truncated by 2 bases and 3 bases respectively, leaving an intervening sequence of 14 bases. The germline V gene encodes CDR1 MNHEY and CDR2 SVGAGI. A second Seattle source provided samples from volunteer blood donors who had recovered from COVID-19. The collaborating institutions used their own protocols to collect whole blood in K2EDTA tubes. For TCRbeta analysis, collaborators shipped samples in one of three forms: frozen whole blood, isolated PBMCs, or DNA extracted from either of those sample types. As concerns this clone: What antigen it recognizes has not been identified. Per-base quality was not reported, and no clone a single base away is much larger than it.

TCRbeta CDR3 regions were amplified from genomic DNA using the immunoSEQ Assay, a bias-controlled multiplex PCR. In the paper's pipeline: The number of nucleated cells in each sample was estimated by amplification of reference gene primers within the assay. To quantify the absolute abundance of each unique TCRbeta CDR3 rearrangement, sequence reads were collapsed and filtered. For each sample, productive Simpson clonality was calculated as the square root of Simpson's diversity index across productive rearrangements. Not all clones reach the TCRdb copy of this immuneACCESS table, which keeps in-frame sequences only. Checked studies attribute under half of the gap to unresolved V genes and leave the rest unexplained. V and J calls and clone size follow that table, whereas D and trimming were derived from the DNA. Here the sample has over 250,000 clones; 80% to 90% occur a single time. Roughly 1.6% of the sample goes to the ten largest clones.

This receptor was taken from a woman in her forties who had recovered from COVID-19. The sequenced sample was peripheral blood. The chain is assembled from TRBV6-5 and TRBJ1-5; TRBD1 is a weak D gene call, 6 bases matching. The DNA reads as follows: TGTGCCAGCAGTTACAAACCCCCGGGACACAATCAGCCCCAGCATTTT. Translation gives CASSYKPPGHNQPQHF.